The TCR beta chain under discussion was sequenced for a study of blood T cell repertoires in COVID-19. Study as a whole: Sites across the United States, Italy and Spain contributed samples from acute and convalescent COVID-19. T cells, B-cell-depleted T cells, or PBMCs supplied cDNA or gDNA.

The Seattle patients joined while their infection was active and were tracked longitudinally afterward. This clone was seen a handful of times. Trimming removed 4 bases from V and 8 bases from J, with 11 bases in between. This CDR3 is built from 13 residues. The germline CDR1 and CDR2 sequences are MRHNA and SNTAGT. Authors' processing steps: Estimated nucleated cell counts came from reference gene primer amplification. The data were produced by immunoSEQ multiplex PCR, yet TCRdb's version contains in-frame clones alone and is incomplete. V and J calls and clone size follow that table, whereas D and trimming were derived from the DNA. This table holds 150,000 to 200,000 clones, around 90% found once.

Sequences were obtained from peripheral blood. The rearrangement links TRBV6-4 to TRBJ1-4; weak D call: TRBD1 (5 bases). The source of this sequence is a man between 60 and 75 years old with COVID-19, enrolled during active disease. The CDR3 here is CASSVGPGEKLFF. The CDR3 DNA reads as TGTGCCAGCAGTGTGGGGCCTGGAGAAAAACTGTTTTTT.